Below, 9 T cell receptor beta chains from the same sample are listed, as sequenced in a study of blood T cell repertoires in COVID-19. Profiling relied on immunoSEQ multiplex PCR, and the TCRdb table lists in-frame clones only, not all of them. Of more than 250,000 clones listed, roughly 90% are singletons. The sample comprised peripheral blood. These receptors all stem from a man in his late teens or twenties who had recovered from COVID-19.

This clone was detected only a few times. The chain recombines TRBV2 with TRBJ1-1, with TRBD1 matching 10 bases. The V gene's germline CDR1 is SNHLY and CDR2 FYNNEI. The CDR3 sequence is 15 residues long. The V and J ends lost 7 bases and 13 bases, in that order; junction bases with no gene match: 18. CDR3 in amino acids: CASTQGTGEKSIGFF. The CDR3 DNA follows: TGTGCCAGCACCCAAGGGACAGGGGAAAAGAGTATTGGTTTCTTT.

The CDR3 region has the DNA TGTGCCAGCAGCCACGAACTAGCCCTGGCCAAAAACATTCAGTACTTC. Translation gives CASSHELALAKNIQYF. The chain is built from TRBV4-2 and TRBJ2-4; perhaps TRBD2 as D (6 bases). Germline V gene lookup returns CDR1 LGHNA and CDR2 YNFKEQ. This CDR3 spans 16 amino acids. V was clipped by 3 bases and J by 1 base, with 13 bases between them.

V usage is TRBV7-2 and J usage is TRBJ2-1, with TRBD1 matching over 9 bases. The CDR3 consists of 15 residues. V dropped 1 base and J dropped 8; count of bases not matched to a gene: 6. Per germline, CDR1 SGHTA and CDR2 FQGNSA. Here the CDR3 DNA reads TGTGCCAGCAGCTTAGTGGGACAGGGAGCATATGAGCAGTTCTTC. Encoded protein: CASSLVGQGAYEQFF. Looking up the rest from reference TRBV7-2 and TRBJ2-1 gives the full variable domain: GAGVSQSPSNKVTEKGKDVELRCDPISGHTALYWYRQSLGQGLEFLIYFQGNSAPDKSGLPSDRFSAERTGGSVSTLTIQRTQQEDSAVYLCASSLVGQGAYEQFFGPGTRLTVL.

J is TRBJ2-1 and V is TRBV19, with 9 bases lining up with TRBD2. The junction had 7 bases not matched to a gene; V was cut back by 3 bases and J by 7 bases. CDR3 length equals 15 residues. CDR1 and CDR2 from the germline V gene are LNHDA and SQIVND (reference sequence). Written as DNA, the CDR3 is TGTGCCAGTAGTATTGGGTGGCGGGAGGGTAATGAGCAGTTCTTC. This gives the protein CASSIGWREGNEQFF.

The V call is TRBV7-2, the J call TRBJ2-7, with D unresolved. CDR1 and CDR2 from the germline V gene are SGHTA and FQGNSA. This CDR3 is 12 amino acids long. V lost 4 bases and J lost 3, with 7 bases in between. This chain's CDR3 is CASSSVSYEQYF. CDR3 coding DNA: TGTGCCAGCAGCTCCGTCAGCTACGAGCAGTACTTC.

The chain joins TRBV5-4 to TRBJ1-1; D gene uncertain. The V end was cut by 4 bases, the J end by 1 base, with 8 bases between. Germline CDR1 reads SGHNT; CDR2 reads YYREEE (reference sequence). This CDR3 is 13 amino acids long. The CDR3 sequence: CASSGTRNTEAFF. CDR3 nucleotide sequence: TGTGCCAGCAGCGGTACAAGGAACACTGAAGCTTTCTTT.

This clone was recorded only once. The rearrangement uses TRBV30 and TRBJ2-2, with D tentatively TRBD1 (5 bases). The V gene lost 4 bases and the J gene lost 7 bases, with 13 bases spanning the gap. Germline values: CDR1 GTSNPN, CDR2 SVGIG (reference sequence). The CDR3 is made up of 13 amino acids. The CDR3 DNA is TGTGCCTGGACCTCTCAGGGAAACGGGGAGCTGTTTTTT. It specifies CAWTSQGNGELFF.

CDR3 in DNA: TGCAGCGTTGGGGGGACAGGGTACAATGAGCAGTTCTTC. Its protein product is CSVGGTGYNEQFF. The chain carries TRBV29-1 and TRBJ2-1; TRBD1 matches 9 bases. The CDR3 has 13 residues. Germline CDR1 is SQVTM and CDR2 is ANQGSEA. V dropped 4 bases and J dropped 4; count of bases not matched to a gene: 2.

The gene calls are TRBV4-1 and TRBJ1-4; D remains unclear. This CDR3 region has 15 residues. Trimming left V 4 bases short and J 0 bases short, with 9 bases between. CDR1 is MGHRA, CDR2 YSYEKL, per germline. The CDR3: CASSPGSATNEKLFF. The CDR3 coding sequence is TGCGCCAGCAGCCCAGGATCTGCAACTAATGAAAAACTGTTTTTT.